This entry features one T cell receptor (beta chain) sequence. At the DNA level, this CDR3 is encoded by other sequences in the same sample as well. Authors' data handling: Nucleated cell number was recorded as an estimate derived from reference gene primer amplification. Generated by immunoSEQ multiplex PCR, the TCRdb table keeps only in-frame clones and is missing some. Clone size and V and J calls were adopted from that table, with D and trimming inferred from the DNA. The sample records about 120,000 clones, roughly 72% being singletons. CDR3 length equals 14 residues. V lost 3 bases to trimming and J lost 4 bases; unmatched junction nucleotides: 1. CDR1 is SGHRS, CDR2 YFSETQ, per germline. This sample was taken from a study of blood T cell repertoires in COVID-19. Study overall: Samples of COVID-19 (acute and convalescent) were obtained from the United States, Italy and Spain. PBMCs, B-cell-depleted T cells, or T cells provided the cDNA or gDNA that made up the material.

This rearrangement joins TRBV5-1 to TRBJ2-5, with 12 bases aligning to TRBD2. The TCR comes from a man aged 60 to 75 with acute or convalescent COVID-19. The specimen sequenced was peripheral blood. The CDR3 spells CASSSGLAGETQYF. The CDR3 DNA reads as TGCGCCAGCAGCTCGGGACTAGCGGGAGAGACCCAGTACTTC.